This T cell receptor beta chain was recovered during a study of beta chain features in type 1 diabetes. Study results and limitations: Sequencing from cDNA could over-represent high-TCR-expressing cells. Shortening that was moderate but significant affected the TCRB CDR3s of Type 1 diabetes patients in all four CD4+ subsets.

The isolated RNA, all of it, was reverse transcribed, so expressed TCRB transcripts were what got sequenced. About 3.6 million reads on average were seen across naive, central memory and regulatory T cell samples. The table came from immunoSEQ multiplex PCR; TCRdb's copy has only in-frame clones and leaves some out. The sample yields roughly 700,000 clones, under 15% seen once. With respect to this clone: The antigen remains unidentified.

Sequencing input: naive CD4+ T cells from blood. The sequence derives from a man younger than 30 with type 1 diabetes.

CDR3 sequence reads: CASRGNTEAFF. The CDR3 DNA reads TGTGCCAGCCGGGGAAACACTGAAGCTTTCTTT. V and J are TRBV9 and TRBJ1-1; D remains ambiguous. Trimming removed 7 bases from V and 2 bases from J, with 6 bases in between. The CDR3 runs 11 residues. Germline CDR1 is SGDLS and CDR2 is YYNGEE.